These 4 T cell receptor beta chains share one sample of origin, sequenced in a study of blood T cell repertoires in COVID-19. This table comes from immunoSEQ multiplex PCR, and its TCRdb copy is limited to in-frame clones, with some not included. The data show about 85,000 clones, around 93% seen once. Sample: peripheral blood. The source is a human donor with active COVID-19. The donor label of this sample is uncertain.

V and J are TRBV7-9 and TRBJ2-3, with D uncertain. The CDR3 runs 14 residues. V shed 5 bases and J shed 3 bases, with 12 bases lying between them. CDR1 SEHNR and CDR2 FQNEAQ come from the germline V gene (reference sequence). The CDR3 loop reads CASSPPIATDTQYF. DNA of the CDR3: TGTGCCAGCAGCCCTCCCATAGCTACAGATACGCAGTATTTT.

The CDR3 sequence: CASSQEILAGGQNEQFF. CDR3 DNA: TGTGCCAGCAGCCAAGAAATCCTAGCGGGGGGGCAAAATGAGCAGTTCTTC. The V gene is TRBV3-1 (or the pseudogene TRBV3-2), the J gene TRBJ2-1; 12 bases map to TRBD2. Germline trimming cut 0 bases from V and 7 bases from J; bases unmatched to any gene: 7. The CDR3 runs 17 residues. Germline lookup yields CDR1 LGHDT and CDR2 YNNKEL (reference sequence).

As DNA, the CDR3 is TGTGCCAGCAGCTTAGGACTCCGCGACGAGCAGTACTTC. Translation gives CASSLGLRDEQYF. The gene calls are TRBV7-3 and TRBJ2-7; D is perhaps TRBD2 (5 bases). This CDR3 has 13 residues. Trimming removed 2 bases from V and 5 bases from J, with 10 bases in between. Germline-derived CDR1 and CDR2 are SGHTA and FQGTGA.

In nucleotides, the CDR3 is TGTGCCAGCAGCCAAGACCCCCGGCTAGCGGGGTCAAATGAGCAGTTCTTC. This sequence encodes CASSQDPRLAGSNEQFF. The rearrangement uses TRBV3-1 (or the pseudogene TRBV3-2) and TRBJ2-1; 9 bases line up with TRBD2. Unmatched junction bases numbered 10, after V lost 0 bases and J lost 7 bases. Germline V gene lookup returns CDR1 LGHDT and CDR2 YNNKEL (reference sequence). The CDR3 has 17 amino acids.